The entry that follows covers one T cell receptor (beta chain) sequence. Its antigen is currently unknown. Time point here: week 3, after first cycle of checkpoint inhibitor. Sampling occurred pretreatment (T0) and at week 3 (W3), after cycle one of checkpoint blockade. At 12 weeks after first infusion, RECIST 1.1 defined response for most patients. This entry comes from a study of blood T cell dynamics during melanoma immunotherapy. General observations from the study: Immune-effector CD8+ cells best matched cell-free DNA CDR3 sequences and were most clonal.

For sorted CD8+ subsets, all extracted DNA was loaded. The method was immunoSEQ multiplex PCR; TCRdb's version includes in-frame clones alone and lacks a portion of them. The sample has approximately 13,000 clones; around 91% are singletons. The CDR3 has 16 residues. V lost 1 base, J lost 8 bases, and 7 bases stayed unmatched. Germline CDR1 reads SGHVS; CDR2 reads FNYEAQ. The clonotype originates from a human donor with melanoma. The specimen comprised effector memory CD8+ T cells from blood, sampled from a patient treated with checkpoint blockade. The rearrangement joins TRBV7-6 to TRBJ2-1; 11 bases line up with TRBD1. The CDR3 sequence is CASSLEAGTGGYEQFF. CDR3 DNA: TGTGCCAGCAGCTTAGAGGCCGGGACAGGGGGGTATGAGCAGTTCTTC.